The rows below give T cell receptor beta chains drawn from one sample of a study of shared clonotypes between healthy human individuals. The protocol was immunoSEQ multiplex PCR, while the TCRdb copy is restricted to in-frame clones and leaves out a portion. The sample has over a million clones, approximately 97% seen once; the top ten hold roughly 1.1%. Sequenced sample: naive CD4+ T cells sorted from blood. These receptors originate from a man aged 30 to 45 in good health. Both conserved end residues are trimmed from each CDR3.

CDR3aa: ASSPGQSTDTQY
v_gene: TRBV28

CDR3aa: ASSSEGMRAGELF
v_gene: TRBV19

CDR3aa: ASSYPGSNQPQH
v_gene: TRBV6-6

CDR3aa: ASSLGEGVEQY
v_gene: TRBV7-6

CDR3aa: ASTKGAGAGEQY
v_gene: TRBV6-1

CDR3aa: ASSLPRLGVNTGELF
v_gene: TRBV5-4

CDR3aa: AGSTGQRNEKLF
v_gene: TRBV7-9

CDR3aa: ASSPERREQY
v_gene: TRBV18

CDR3aa: ASSSAGAGRSAKNIQY
v_gene: TRBV27

CDR3aa: ASTPKGGGSQETQY
v_gene: TRBV7-2

CDR3aa: ATSRGLAGRYNEQF
v_gene: TRBV15

CDR3aa: ASSQMGNTIY
v_gene: TRBV25-1

CDR3aa: ASSTYQETQY
v_gene: TRBV2

CDR3aa: ASSLASGRAETQY
v_gene: TRBV5-4

CDR3aa: ASSLDTDTQY
v_gene: TRBV5-5

CDR3aa: ASSQKGQGAEQY
v_gene: TRBV4-1

CDR3aa: ASSFEGTGVDEQY
v_gene: TRBV7-9

CDR3aa: ATGTSGVDTQY
v_gene: TRBV10-3

CDR3aa: ASSIRGSSAREKLF
v_gene: TRBV19

CDR3aa: SASRGNEQF
v_gene: TRBV20-1

CDR3aa: ASSLLHALGYEQF
v_gene: TRBV5-6

CDR3aa: ASTLLGGANTGELF
v_gene: TRBV28

CDR3aa: ASSLAGGTDTQY
v_gene: TRBV7-9

CDR3aa: ASLSADHNEKLF
v_gene: TRBV28

CDR3aa: SGGDAEAF
v_gene: TRBV29-1

CDR3aa: ASSGWQGSYEQY
v_gene: TRBV6-1

CDR3aa: ASSQSEVQPQH
v_gene: TRBV16

CDR3aa: ASSLVLAGKNEQF
v_gene: TRBV5-4

CDR3aa: ASSLVGQGYGNEQF
v_gene: TRBV5-1

CDR3aa: ASSLGLWDHPYNEQF
v_gene: TRBV7-3

CDR3aa: ASSLTGGLAIHTGELF
v_gene: TRBV5-6

CDR3aa: AISAGTGESTEAF
v_gene: TRBV10-3

CDR3aa: ASSLAYEQY
v_gene: TRBV5-5

CDR3aa: ASSDRSAEQF
v_gene: TRBV9

CDR3aa: AISSPAGYEQY
v_gene: TRBV10-3

CDR3aa: ASSLVGLYEQY
v_gene: TRBV28

CDR3aa: AFEVPGEVSDIQY
v_gene: TRBV30

CDR3aa: ASSSRTGVIANAGELF
v_gene: TRBV28

CDR3aa: ASSLAGRTNEQF
v_gene: TRBV6-6

CDR3aa: ASRITGQGYEQY
v_gene: TRBV14

CDR3aa: ASSLRGPGTRGFSYEQY
v_gene: TRBV7-3

CDR3aa: ASRKGSLSSYNEQF
v_gene: TRBV19

CDR3aa: ASSFGNTIY
v_gene: TRBV5-5